The next 23 T cell receptor beta chains were all read from a single sample in a study of cytomegalovirus exposure and HLA in healthy donors. The method was immunoSEQ multiplex PCR; TCRdb's version includes in-frame clones alone and lacks a portion of them. The sample contains more than 85,000 clones, roughly 90% of which appear only once. Sequenced: PBMCs. These receptors originate from a young woman in good health and CMV-seronegative.

The chain is built from TRBV14 and TRBJ2-7, with D maybe TRBD2 (5 bases). V lost 6 bases, J lost 0 bases, and 18 bases lay in between. The CDR3 covers 16 residues. Per the germline V gene, CDR1 is SGHDN and CDR2 is FVKESK. The CDR3 sequence is CASSPREGRSSYEQYF. The DNA of the CDR3 is TGTGCCAGCAGTCCCCGTGAGGGCAGGAGCTCCTACGAGCAGTACTTC.

CDR3 sequence: CASRGSLINQPQHF. The CDR3 region has the DNA TGTGCCAGTAGGGGCAGCCTTATCAATCAGCCCCAGCATTTT. The chain carries TRBV19 and TRBJ1-5; D is unresolved. Germline V gene sequence: CDR1 LNHDA, CDR2 SQIVND (reference sequence). The length of the CDR3 is 14 residues. V was shortened by 6 bases and J by 3 bases, with 12 bases between the two germline ends.

The J gene is TRBJ2-1, the V gene TRBV11-2; no clear D gene. V lost 6 bases, J lost 6 bases, and 21 bases lay in between. In germline, CDR1 is SGHAT, CDR2 FQNNGV. CDR3 length: 16 amino acids. In DNA form, the CDR3 reads TGTGCCAGCAGTTCTTTCCAGTTCTATGACTTCAATGAGCAGTTCTTC. Translated, it gives CASSSFQFYDFNEQFF.

J is TRBJ1-1 and V is TRBV28; D is ambiguous. V was pared by 4 bases and J by 1 base, with 10 bases between. Germline V gene lookup returns CDR1 MDHEN and CDR2 SYDVKM. This CDR3 has 14 amino acids. The CDR3, as DNA: TGTGCCAGCAGTTACACCACAGCGAACACTGAAGCTTTCTTT. Residues: CASSYTTANTEAFF. Full variable domain (outside the CDR3, taken from reference TRBV28 and TRBJ1-1): DVKVTQSSRYLVKRTGEKVFLECVQDMDHENMFWYRQDPGLGLRLIYFSYDVKMKEKGDIPEGYSVSREKKERFSLILESASTNQTSMYLCASSYTTANTEAFFGQGTRLTVV.

The rearrangement links TRBV28 to TRBJ2-3; possible D gene TRBD2, 5 bases. This CDR3 is built from 12 residues. The V and J ends lost 5 bases and 6 bases respectively, with 9 bases between them. CDR1 and CDR2 from the germline V gene are MDHEN and SYDVKM. DNA of the CDR3: TGTGCCAGCAGTCGGCGGGCGGATACGCAGTATTTT. Residues: CASSRRADTQYF.

The chain has TRBV4-3 and TRBJ2-1; perhaps TRBD2 as D (5 bases). Trimming took 3 bases from V and 6 from J, leaving 9 bases between them. The CDR3 totals 13 residues. CDR1 is LGHNA and CDR2 is YSLEER in the germline V gene. As DNA, the CDR3 is TGCGCCAGCAGCCACGCCACTAGCAATGAGCAGTTCTTC. Its translation: CASSHATSNEQFF.

This chain links TRBV18 with TRBJ1-2; D unresolved. The CDR3 extends over 13 amino acids. V was trimmed by 2 bases and J by 1 base, leaving 5 bases between them. Germline V gene lookup returns CDR1 KGHSH and CDR2 LQKENI. The CDR3 DNA reads TGTGCCAGCTCACCATCCCGTAACTATGGCTACACCTTC. It yields the protein CASSPSRNYGYTF.

This clone was observed once. In DNA, the CDR3 is TGTGCCAGCAGTTACTCAGGGGGTAAAGACTCCTACGAGCAGTACTTC. Its translation: CASSYSGGKDSYEQYF. V usage is TRBV6-5 and J usage is TRBJ2-7, with a possible D match to TRBD1 (6 bases). Trimming removed 0 bases at V and 0 bases at J, with 12 bases between. This CDR3 has 16 amino acids. Germline CDR1 MNHEY, CDR2 SVGAGI.

This chain links TRBV19 with TRBJ1-1, with no clear D. This CDR3 is 14 amino acids long. Looked up from germline, CDR1 is LNHDA and CDR2 is SQIVND (reference sequence). The V end lost 1 base, the J end lost 4 bases, and 10 bases lay between the germline ends. CDR3: CASSIVPGGTEAFF. For the CDR3, the DNA is TGTGCCAGTAGTATAGTGCCGGGAGGCACTGAAGCTTTCTTT. The variable domain in full, with the rest retrieved from reference TRBV19 and TRBJ1-1, is DGGITQSPKYLFRKEGQNVTLSCEQNLNHDAMYWYRQDPGQGLRLIYYSQIVNDFQKGDIAEGYSVSREKKESFPLTVTSAQKNPTAFYLCASSIVPGGTEAFFGQGTRLTVV.

The V gene is TRBV20-1, the J gene TRBJ2-3; no reliable D call. The CDR3 runs to 11 residues. CDR1 is DFQATT and CDR2 is SNEGSKA in the germline V gene (reference sequence). Trimming took off 5 bases at V and 4 bases at J, with 7 bases between the two ends. CDR3 DNA: TGCAGTGCTCCCCGGTCAGATACGCAGTATTTT. It translates to CSAPRSDTQYF.

This chain links TRBV27 with TRBJ2-3; tentatively, D is TRBD2 (6 bases). Trimming removed 6 bases at V and 1 base at J, with 14 bases between. The germline gives CDR1 MNHEY, CDR2 SMNVEV (reference sequence). This CDR3 has 15 amino acids. The DNA for the CDR3 is TGTGCCAGCAGAGATACCGGAGGGGGCACAGATACGCAGTATTTT. Translated, it gives CASRDTGGGTDTQYF.

The chain carries TRBV23-1 and TRBJ2-1, with D possibly TRBD2 on 6 matching bases. TRBV23-1 qualifies as an ORF whose function is uncertain. V was shortened by 7 bases and J by 0 bases, with 25 bases between the two germline ends. There are 19 residues in the CDR3. The CDR3 here is CASNCGAVTSWASYNEQFF. CDR3 in DNA: TGCGCCAGCAATTGCGGGGCAGTAACTAGTTGGGCCTCCTACAATGAGCAGTTCTTC.

The chain joins TRBV6-4 to TRBJ1-1; tentatively, D is TRBD1 (5 bases). The V gene lost 8 bases and the J gene lost 5 bases, with 12 bases spanning the gap. The CDR3 consists of 12 residues. Germline-derived CDR1 and CDR2 are MRHNA and SNTAGT. CDR3 loop: CASCQGGTEAFF. In DNA form, the CDR3 reads TGTGCCAGCTGTCAGGGTGGGACTGAAGCTTTCTTT.

This clone was recorded only once. The rearrangement links TRBV18 to TRBJ1-6, with D possibly being TRBD1 (6 bases). Germline V gene sequence: CDR1 KGHSH, CDR2 LQKENI. V was cut by 3 bases and J by 10 bases, with 13 bases left in between. The CDR3 contains 14 residues. This chain's CDR3 is CASSPKGGGSPLHF. CDR3 bases: TGTGCCAGCTCACCCAAGGGGGGGGGCTCACCCCTCCACTTT.

This clone was recorded only once. This chain uses TRBV15 with TRBJ2-7, with TRBD1 matching 8 bases. Germline CDR1 LNHNV, CDR2 YYDKDF (reference sequence). The CDR3 runs to 15 residues. Trimming removed 5 bases from V and 5 bases from J; junction bases left unmatched: 11. In DNA, the CDR3 is TGTGCCACCAGCGGACGCAAGACAGGGGCGGACGAGCAGTACTTC. It is translated as CATSGRKTGADEQYF.

V and J are TRBV28 and TRBJ2-4; a possible D gene is TRBD1 (5 bases). The germline V gene encodes CDR1 MDHEN and CDR2 SYDVKM. V lost 9 bases to trimming and J lost 8 bases, with 11 bases between them. This CDR3 region has 11 residues. CDR3 sequence reads: CASSGSYIQYF. CDR3 in DNA: TGTGCCAGTTCAGGGTCGTACATTCAGTACTTC.

V usage is TRBV19 and J usage is TRBJ1-2, with 8 bases matching TRBD1. The CDR3 runs 16 residues. Germline V lookup: CDR1 LNHDA, CDR2 SQIVND (reference sequence). Trimming removed 4 bases from V and 2 bases from J; junction bases left unmatched: 9. The CDR3 here is CASSSRTRGLNYGYTF. DNA for the CDR3: TGTGCCAGTAGTAGTCGTACCAGGGGGCTGAACTATGGCTACACCTTC.

The genes are TRBV28 and TRBJ2-2; D is uncertain. The V gene's germline CDR1 is MDHEN and CDR2 SYDVKM. The CDR3 extends over 14 amino acids. The V end was cut by 2 bases, the J end by 4 bases, with 8 bases between. The CDR3 sequence is CASSLPTVTGELFF. The CDR3, as DNA: TGTGCCAGCAGTTTACCCACAGTCACCGGGGAGCTGTTTTTT.

The chain couples TRBV9 to TRBJ2-2; 7 bases align to TRBD2. The CDR3 is made up of 16 amino acids. V lost 0 bases and J lost 3; bases outside the gene matches: 5. Looked up from germline, CDR1 is SGDLS and CDR2 is YYNGEE. CDR3 amino acids: CASSVAGRGHTGELFF. Here the CDR3 DNA reads TGTGCCAGCAGCGTAGCGGGGAGGGGTCACACCGGGGAGCTGTTTTTT. Full variable domain (remainder filled in from reference TRBV9 and TRBJ2-2): DSGVTQTPKHLITATGQRVTLRCSPRSGDLSVYWYQQSLDQGLQFLIQYYNGEERAKGNILERFSAQQFPDLHSELNLSSLELGDSALYFCASSVAGRGHTGELFFGEGSRLTVL.

This clone was seen a single time. This sequence joins TRBV5-1 and TRBJ2-7; 9 positions match TRBD1. CDR3 length equals 13 residues. CDR1 and CDR2 from the germline V gene are SGHRS and YFSETQ. The V gene end was trimmed by 4 bases and the J gene end by 3 bases; junction bases not matched to a gene: 2. The CDR3 is CASSMDRGYEQYF. As DNA, the CDR3 is TGCGCCAGCAGCATGGACAGGGGCTACGAGCAGTACTTC.

The rearrangement joins TRBV5-5 to TRBJ2-7; TRBD1 matches 9 bases. Unmatched junction bases numbered 6, after V lost 5 bases and J lost 3 bases. Germline V lookup: CDR1 SGHKS, CDR2 YYEKEE (reference sequence). CDR3 size: 14 residues. CDR3 residues: CASRVPGQGYEQYF. The CDR3 DNA reads TGTGCCAGCAGGGTACCGGGACAGGGCTACGAGCAGTACTTC.

CDR3 sequence: CASSQDRNTEAFF. DNA of the CDR3: TGTGCCAGCAGCCAAGACAGGAACACTGAAGCTTTCTTT. J is TRBJ1-1 and V is TRBV14; D remains ambiguous. The V end lost 0 bases, the J end lost 1 base, and 3 bases lay between the germline ends. The CDR3 runs to 13 residues. Germline values: CDR1 SGHDN, CDR2 FVKESK.

This sequence joins TRBV7-2 and TRBJ2-5; D is possibly TRBD1 (6 bases). The CDR3 loop spans 15 amino acids. The germline V gene encodes CDR1 SGHTA and CDR2 FQGNSA. V was cut by 3 bases and J by 5 bases, with 16 bases left in between. In DNA, the CDR3 is TGTGCCAGCAGCTTTCGCAGGGGTAGCCAGGAGACCCAGTACTTC. It specifies CASSFRRGSQETQYF.